This passage covers 3 T cell receptor beta chains from one sample sequenced in a study of cytomegalovirus exposure and HLA in healthy donors. It was with 60 Vbeta and 13 Jbeta primers that the PCR ran. The assay was immunoSEQ multiplex PCR, and TCRdb's table has in-frame clones only and misses some. Seen here are about 140,000 clones, around 80% observed once, and the top ten hold roughly 3.2%. The sample comprised PBMCs. These receptors came from a man aged 18 to 29 in good health and CMV-seropositive.

The genes are TRBV9 and TRBJ2-2; no definite D call. Trimming removed 1 base from V and 2 bases from J, with 12 bases in between. Germline CDR1 and CDR2: SGDLS and YYNGEE. The CDR3 is 16 amino acids. This CDR3 is CASSVKVATNTGELFF. CDR3 nucleotide sequence: TGTGCCAGCAGCGTAAAGGTAGCAACTAACACCGGGGAGCTGTTTTTT.

The chain couples TRBV2 to TRBJ2-2; D possibly corresponds to TRBD1 (8 bases). V was pared by 6 bases and J by 5 bases, with 16 bases between. In germline, CDR1 is SNHLY, CDR2 FYNNEI. The CDR3 loop spans 15 amino acids. In DNA form, the CDR3 reads TGTGCCAGCAGACTACAGGGGGGGCCTACCGGGGAGCTGTTTTTT. This sequence encodes CASRLQGGPTGELFF. Filled out from reference TRBV2 and TRBJ2-2, the complete variable domain reads EPEVTQTPSHQVTQMGQEVILRCVPISNHLYFYWYRQILGQKVEFLVSFYNNEISEKSEIFDDQFSVERPDGSNFTLKIRSTKLEDSAMYFCASRLQGGPTGELFFGEGSRLTVL.

The chain uses TRBV7-6 and TRBJ2-1, with D possibly being TRBD2 (6 bases). This CDR3 has 17 residues. Germline CDR1 and CDR2: SGHVS and FNYEAQ. The V end was cut by 6 bases, the J end by 0 bases, with 18 bases between. CDR3: CASRRTPSGSSYNEQFF. CDR3 coding DNA: TGTGCCAGCAGACGAACCCCCTCCGGGAGCTCCTACAATGAGCAGTTCTTC.